Following are 21 T cell receptor beta chains from one sample sequenced in a study of T cell clonality in common variable immunodeficiency. Method: immunoSEQ multiplex PCR; TCRdb's copy keeps in-frame clones and lacks some. The table lists tens of thousands of clones, with no singletons. The antigens of these receptors remain unknown. Findings and limits, study-wide: In common variable immunodeficiency, TCR beta chains reportedly carried fewer deletions and N-nucleotide insertions.

Sequencing was done on a sample of peripheral blood mononuclear cells. These receptor sequences come from a human donor with common variable immunodeficiency.

This clone is judged medium-sized. The read terminates 3 residues ahead of where the CDR3 ends, so the germline J gene completes it. The chain recombines TRBV5-1 with TRBJ1-1, with D possibly TRBD1 on 5 matching bases. The CDR3 is 13 residues long. V was trimmed by 4 bases and J by 3 bases, leaving 10 bases between them. The V gene's germline CDR1 is SGHRS and CDR2 YFSETQ. The covered CDR3 bases are TGCGCCAGCAGCGCTGACAGTTACACTGAA. Its protein product is CASSADSYTE. The entire CDR3 sequence reads CASSADSYTEAFF.

This clone was detected ten times or more. The read stops 3 residues short of the end of the CDR3; the missing end is completed from the germline J gene. This chain links TRBV20-1 with TRBJ2-1, with 10 bases aligning to TRBD2. The length of the CDR3 is 15 residues. Germline assignment: CDR1 DFQATT and CDR2 SNEGSKA (reference sequence). V shed 2 bases, J shed 8 bases, and the junction held 9 bases outside the gene matches. The DNA read from the CDR3 is TGCAGTGCTAGACGTTCTAGCGGGAGTCGGTATGAG. This gives the protein CSARRSSGSRYE. The whole CDR3 is CSARRSSGSRYEQFF.

This clone showed up many times. The CDR3 loop reads CAWKPSPTGTDTQYF. The covered CDR3 bases are TGTGCCTGGAAACCCAGCCCGACTGGGACAGATACG. The rearrangement uses TRBV30 and TRBJ2-3, with no clear D. The CDR3 end falls 3 residues outside the read, so it is completed with the germline J gene. In germline, CDR1 is GTSNPN, CDR2 SVGIG (reference sequence). V gave up 4 bases and J gave up 3 bases, with 17 bases separating them. The CDR3 is 15 residues long.

In its sample, this clone was seen many times. The CDR3 goes on 3 residues after the read ends, and that part is filled in from the germline J gene. The chain combines TRBV2 with TRBJ1-2; D is unclear. Looked up from germline, CDR1 is SNHLY and CDR2 is FYNNEI. The CDR3 totals 15 residues. V lost 4 bases and J 4 bases, leaving 16 bases between the germline ends. Partial CDR3 DNA: TGTGCCAGCAGTGGTCCCCAGACACCGTTCTATGGC. The encoded protein is CASSGPQTPFYG. The CDR3 in full is CASSGPQTPFYGYTF.

This clone is labeled medium-sized. The read ends 3 residues shy of where the CDR3 ends; the end is completed using the germline J gene. The chain is built from TRBV9 and TRBJ1-4; 11 bases are shared with TRBD1. Germline loops: CDR1 SGDLS, CDR2 YYNGEE. CDR3 length: 13 amino acids. Trimming cost V 5 bases and J 8 bases; bases outside gene matches: 2. The sequenced CDR3 bases are TGTGCCAGCAGAGGGACAGGGGGGGAAAAA. Its translation: CASRGTGGEK. The full CDR3 is CASRGTGGEKLFF.

Ten or more counts support this clone. The CDR3 end falls 3 residues outside the read, so it is completed with the germline J gene. The gene calls are TRBV11-3 and TRBJ1-1; D may be TRBD1 (6 bases). This CDR3 has 13 amino acids. Germline V gene data show CDR1 as SGHNT and CDR2 as YENEEA. V shed 5 bases and J shed 5 bases, with 12 bases lying between them. CDR3 region: CASSPQQGTEAFF. Incomplete CDR3 DNA: TGTGCCAGCAGCCCCCAACAGGGAACTGAA.

Concerning this clone itself: The read ends 3 residues early relative to the CDR3; the germline J gene fills the gap. This chain joins TRBV7-2 and TRBJ1-6, with 9 bases matching TRBD1. This CDR3 is 15 amino acids long. Trimming removed 1 base from V and 7 bases from J; junction bases left unmatched: 2. Germline V gene data show CDR1 as SGHTA and CDR2 as FQGNSA. This chain's CDR3 is CASSLGGTGNSPLHF. The DNA read from the CDR3 is TGTGCCAGCAGCTTAGGGGGGACAGGGAATTCACCC.

This clone was seen at least ten times. The missing CDR3 end, 3 residues past where the read stops, is filled in from the germline J gene. The chain links TRBV19 to TRBJ1-4; D is undetermined. V lost 5 bases and J lost 8, with 18 bases in between. Germline-derived CDR1 and CDR2 are LNHDA and SQIVND (reference sequence). The CDR3 runs 15 residues. CDR3 region: CASSFYSGIEEKLFF. Partial CDR3 DNA: TGTGCCAGTAGTTTTTATTCGGGGATTGAGGAAAAA.

Remarks on this clone: The CDR3 extends 3 residues past the end of the read, so its final part is completed from the germline J gene. The chain has TRBV7-8 and TRBJ2-5, with 7 bases aligning to TRBD1. The CDR3 length is 15 residues. Per germline, CDR1 SGHVS and CDR2 FQNEAQ. After removal of 4 bases from V and 5 bases from J, the junction contained 10 bases not matched to a gene. CDR3 amino acids: CASSSQRPGGETQYF. CDR3 DNA, as far as it was read: TGTGCCAGCAGCTCCCAGCGGCCAGGGGGTGAGACC.

This clone has only a few counts. The read comes to an end 3 residues before the CDR3 does, leaving the germline J gene to fill in the end. The chain carries TRBV30 and TRBJ2-3, with 9 nucleotides matching TRBD2. Losses at the gene ends were 0 bases for V and 4 bases for J; bases not matched to a gene: 8. The CDR3 length is 16 residues. The germline CDR1 and CDR2 sequences are GTSNPN and SVGIG (reference sequence). The covered CDR3 bases are TGTGCCTGGAGTGTCCTGATTAGCGGGAGCCCAGATACG. Translated, it gives CAWSVLISGSPDT. The entire CDR3 protein is CAWSVLISGSPDTQYF.

This clone has ten or more counts. The read terminates 3 residues before the CDR3 end, so the remaining end is supplied by the germline J gene. This specimen includes other DNA sequences encoding the same CDR3. J is TRBJ1-1 and V is TRBV19, with D uncertain. Looked up from germline, CDR1 is LNHDA and CDR2 is SQIVND (reference sequence). V lost 3 bases and J 1 base, leaving 6 bases between the germline ends. The CDR3 has 13 residues. The sequenced part of the CDR3 DNA is TGTGCCAGTAGTATTTCAGGGAACACTGAA. Translation gives CASSISGNTE. The full-length CDR3 reads as CASSISGNTEAFF.

This clone has only a few counts. CDR3 region: CASSLTSGGRELFF. The CDR3 bases that were read are TGTGCCAGCAGCTTGACTAGCGGGGGGCGGGAG. This chain links TRBV7-6 with TRBJ2-2, with 13 bases aligning to TRBD2. The read finishes 3 residues shy of the CDR3 end, and the germline J gene is used to complete it. Per germline, CDR1 SGHVS and CDR2 FNYEAQ. The CDR3 is made up of 14 amino acids. V shed 3 bases and J 9 bases; nucleotides not matched to a gene: 1.

This clone has more than one count but fewer than ten. The read gets to within 3 residues of the CDR3 end, and the germline J gene fills in the rest. The chain joins TRBV2 to TRBJ1-1; D is possibly TRBD1 (5 bases). Germline V gene sequence: CDR1 SNHLY, CDR2 FYNNEI. Trimming cost V 2 bases and J 0 bases, with 7 bases left between them. CDR3 length: 14 amino acids. CDR3 bases read: TGTGCCAGCAGTGAACAGGGAATGAACACTGAA. It encodes CASSEQGMNTE. The full CDR3 sequence reads CASSEQGMNTEAFF.

CDR3 protein: CAWSRNTGELFF. The part of the CDR3 DNA that was read is TGTGCCTGGAGTCGTAATACCGGGGAG. The rearrangement links TRBV30 to TRBJ2-2, with D hard to call. The read stops 3 residues short of the end of the CDR3; the missing end is completed from the germline J gene. Germline lookup yields CDR1 GTSNPN and CDR2 SVGIG (reference sequence). The CDR3 covers 12 residues. V was clipped by 2 bases and J by 5 bases, with 6 bases between them. Complete variable domain (other parts from reference TRBV30 and TRBJ2-2): SQTIHQWPATLVQPVGSPLSLECTVEGTSNPNLYWYRQAAGRGLQLLFYSVGIGQISSEVPQNLSASRPQDRQFILSSKKLLLSDSGFYLCAWSRNTGELFFGEGSRLTVL.

As for this clone: The read halts 3 residues ahead of the CDR3 end, with the missing end drawn from the germline J gene. The rearrangement uses TRBV19 and TRBJ2-7; possible D gene TRBD1, 5 bases. This CDR3 contains 13 residues. V dropped 5 bases and J dropped 0 bases, with 8 bases sitting between them. CDR1 and CDR2 from the germline V gene are LNHDA and SQIVND (reference sequence). The CDR3 loop reads CASSFQGSYEQYF. The covered CDR3 bases are TGTGCCAGTAGTTTCCAGGGCTCCTACGAG. The entire variable domain, with the rest obtained from reference TRBV19 and TRBJ2-7, is as follows: DGGITQSPKYLFRKEGQNVTLSCEQNLNHDAMYWYRQDPGQGLRLIYYSQIVNDFQKGDIAEGYSVSREKKESFPLTVTSAQKNPTAFYLCASSFQGSYEQYFGPGTRLTVT.

This clone was counted many times. The CDR3 end lies 3 residues beyond the end of the read and is filled in from the germline J gene. The rearrangement links TRBV7-3 to TRBJ2-1, with 12 bases that match TRBD2. V was clipped by 5 bases and J by 6 bases; unmatched bases: 11. The germline V gene encodes CDR1 SGHTA and CDR2 FQGTGA. This CDR3 has 17 residues. CDR3 bases read: TGTGCCAGCAGCCCCCACGTTCTAGCGGGAGGGCCCAATGAG. Translating gives CASSPHVLAGGPNE. The full CDR3 reads CASSPHVLAGGPNEQFF.

This clone was counted only a few times. The read terminates 3 residues ahead of where the CDR3 ends, so the germline J gene completes it. The chain recombines TRBV7-9 with TRBJ2-5; possibly TRBD1 for D (6 bases). The length of the CDR3 is 15 residues. The ends were cut back, 1 base at V and 1 base at J, with 10 bases in the middle. Germline values: CDR1 SEHNR, CDR2 FQNEAQ (reference sequence). The sequenced part of the CDR3 DNA is TGTGCCAGCAGCTTAGATAGGGGGTTCCAAGAGACC. It specifies CASSLDRGFQET. The CDR3, in full, reads CASSLDRGFQETQYF.

A word on this clone: The CDR3 is cut off 3 residues early in the read; its end comes from the germline J gene. The chain recombines TRBV7-6 with TRBJ2-7, with a possible D match to TRBD1 (6 bases). Germline V gene lookup returns CDR1 SGHVS and CDR2 FNYEAQ. This CDR3 is built from 14 residues. Trimming took 3 bases from V and 0 from J, leaving 9 bases between them. This CDR3 is CASSLGASSYEQYF. Incomplete CDR3 DNA: TGTGCCAGCAGCTTGGGGGCTTCCTCCTACGAG.

This clone was counted ten times or more. The read falls 3 residues short of the CDR3 end, and the missing part is taken from the germline J gene. The V gene is TRBV14, the J gene TRBJ1-1; D is possibly TRBD1 (6 bases). The CDR3 has 13 residues. The germline V gene encodes CDR1 SGHDN and CDR2 FVKESK. CDR3 sequence reads: CASSNTNRVGAFF. The DNA read from the CDR3 is TGTGCCAGCAGCAACACTAACAGGGTAGGG.

Points on this clone: The CDR3 end is not reached by the read, which stops 3 residues before it; the germline J gene fills it in. This sequence joins TRBV18 and TRBJ2-1, with a tentative D call TRBD2 (6 bases). CDR1 is KGHSH and CDR2 is LQKENI in the germline V gene. V lost 3 bases and J lost 4, with 10 bases in between. This CDR3 is built from 14 residues. Incomplete CDR3 DNA: TGTGCCAGCTCACCGGGGACTGGTTACAATGAG. This gives the protein CASSPGTGYNE. The entire CDR3 protein reads CASSPGTGYNEQFF.

A remark on this clone: Read data end 3 residues before the CDR3 end; the end is taken from the germline J gene. The chain employs TRBV5-1 and TRBJ2-3; weak D call: TRBD1 (5 bases). The length of the CDR3 is 16 residues. The V gene lost 0 bases and the J gene lost 0 bases, with 11 bases spanning the gap. Germline V gene data show CDR1 as SGHRS and CDR2 as YFSETQ. The DNA read from the CDR3 is TGCGCCAGCAGCTTGGGGGGCTGGGGAAGCACAGATACG. Translating gives CASSLGGWGSTDT. The whole CDR3 sequence is CASSLGGWGSTDTQYF. The whole variable domain, filled in from reference TRBV5-1 and TRBJ2-3, reads KAGVTQTPRYLIKTRGQQVTLSCSPISGHRSVSWYQQTPGQGLQFLFEYFSETQRNKGNFPGRFSGRQFSNSRSEMNVSTLELGDSALYLCASSLGGWGSTDTQYFGPGTRLTVL.